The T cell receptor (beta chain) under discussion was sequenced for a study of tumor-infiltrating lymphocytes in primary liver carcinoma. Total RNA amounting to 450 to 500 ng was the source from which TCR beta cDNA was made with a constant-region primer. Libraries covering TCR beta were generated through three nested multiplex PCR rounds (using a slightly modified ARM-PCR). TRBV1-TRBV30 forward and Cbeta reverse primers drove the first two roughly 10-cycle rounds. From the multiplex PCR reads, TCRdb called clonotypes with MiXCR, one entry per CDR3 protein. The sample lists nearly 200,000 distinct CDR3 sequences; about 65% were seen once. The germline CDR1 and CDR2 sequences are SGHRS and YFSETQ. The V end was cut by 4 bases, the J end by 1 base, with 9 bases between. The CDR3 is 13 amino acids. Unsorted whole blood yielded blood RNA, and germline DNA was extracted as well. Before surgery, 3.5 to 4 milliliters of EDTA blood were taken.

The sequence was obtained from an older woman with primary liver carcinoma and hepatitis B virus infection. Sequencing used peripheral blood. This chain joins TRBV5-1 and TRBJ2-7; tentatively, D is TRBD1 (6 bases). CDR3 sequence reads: CASSPDRSYEQYF. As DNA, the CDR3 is TGCGCCAGCAGCCCGGACAGATCCTACGAGCAGTACTTC.